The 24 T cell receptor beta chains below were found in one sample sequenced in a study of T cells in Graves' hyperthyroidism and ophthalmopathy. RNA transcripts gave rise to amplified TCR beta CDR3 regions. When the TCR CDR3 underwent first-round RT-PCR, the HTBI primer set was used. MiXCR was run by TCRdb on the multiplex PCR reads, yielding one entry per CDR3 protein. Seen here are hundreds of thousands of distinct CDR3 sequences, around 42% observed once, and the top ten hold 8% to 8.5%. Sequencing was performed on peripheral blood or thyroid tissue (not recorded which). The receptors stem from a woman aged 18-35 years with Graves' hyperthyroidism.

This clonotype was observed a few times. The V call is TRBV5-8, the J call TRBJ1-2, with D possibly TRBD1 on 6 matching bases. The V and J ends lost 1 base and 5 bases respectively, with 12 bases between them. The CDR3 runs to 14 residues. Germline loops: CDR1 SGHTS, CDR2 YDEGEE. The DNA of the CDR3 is TGTGCCAGCAGCTTGAGGTGGCAGGGGTATGGCTACACCTTC. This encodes CASSLRWQGYGYTF.

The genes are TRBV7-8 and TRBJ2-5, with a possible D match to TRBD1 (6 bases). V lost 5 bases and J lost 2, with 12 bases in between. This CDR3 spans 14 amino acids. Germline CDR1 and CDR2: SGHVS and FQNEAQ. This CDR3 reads CASSPHRAQETQYF. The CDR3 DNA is TGTGCCAGCAGCCCTCACAGGGCACAAGAGACCCAGTACTTC.

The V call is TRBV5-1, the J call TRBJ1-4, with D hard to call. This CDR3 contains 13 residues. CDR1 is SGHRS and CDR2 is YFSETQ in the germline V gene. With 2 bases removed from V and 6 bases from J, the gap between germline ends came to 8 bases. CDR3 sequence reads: CASSLTDDEKLFF. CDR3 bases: TGCGCCAGCAGCTTAACAGACGATGAAAAACTGTTTTTT.

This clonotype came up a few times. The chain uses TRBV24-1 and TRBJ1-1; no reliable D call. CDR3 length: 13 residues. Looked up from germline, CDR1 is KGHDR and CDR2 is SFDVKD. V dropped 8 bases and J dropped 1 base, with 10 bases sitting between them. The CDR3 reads CATTTTGNTEAFF. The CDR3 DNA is TGTGCCACCACCACGACGGGGAACACTGAAGCTTTCTTT.

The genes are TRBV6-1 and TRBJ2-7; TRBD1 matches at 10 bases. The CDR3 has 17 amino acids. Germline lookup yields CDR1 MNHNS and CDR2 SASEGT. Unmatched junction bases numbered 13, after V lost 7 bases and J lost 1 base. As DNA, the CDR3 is TGTGCCAGCACTAAACAGGCGGGGACAGGGGATTCCTACGAGCAGTACTTC. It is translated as CASTKQAGTGDSYEQYF.

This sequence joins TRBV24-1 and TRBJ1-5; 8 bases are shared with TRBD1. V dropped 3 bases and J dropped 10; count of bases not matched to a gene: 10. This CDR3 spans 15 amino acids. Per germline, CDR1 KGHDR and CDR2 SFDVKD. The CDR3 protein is CATSDTDREHPPQHF. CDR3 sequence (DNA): TGTGCCACCAGTGATACGGACAGGGAACATCCCCCCCAGCATTTT.

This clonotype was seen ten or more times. Here the CDR3 DNA reads TGTGCCAGCAGCGACAAAAAAAGATATGGTTCTGGAAACACCATATATTTT. Encoded protein: CASSDKKRYGSGNTIYF. This chain links TRBV25-1 with TRBJ1-3; D gene uncertain. Germline V gene data show CDR1 as MGHDK and CDR2 as SYGVNS. There are 17 residues in the CDR3. Trimming pared 6 bases from V and 1 base from J, leaving 19 bases between.

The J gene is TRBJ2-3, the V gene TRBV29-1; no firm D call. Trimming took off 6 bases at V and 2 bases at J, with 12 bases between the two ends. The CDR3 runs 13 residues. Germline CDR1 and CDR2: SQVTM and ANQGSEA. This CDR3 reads CSVALGITDTQYF. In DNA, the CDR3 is TGCAGCGTAGCCCTAGGGATCACAGATACGCAGTATTTT.

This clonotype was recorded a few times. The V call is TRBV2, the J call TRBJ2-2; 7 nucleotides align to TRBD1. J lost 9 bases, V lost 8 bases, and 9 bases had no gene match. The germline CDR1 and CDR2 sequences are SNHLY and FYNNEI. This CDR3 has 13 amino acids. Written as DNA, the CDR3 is TGTGCCAGCGGGGACAGCCGTGATTGGGAGCTGTTTTTT. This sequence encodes CASGDSRDWELFF.

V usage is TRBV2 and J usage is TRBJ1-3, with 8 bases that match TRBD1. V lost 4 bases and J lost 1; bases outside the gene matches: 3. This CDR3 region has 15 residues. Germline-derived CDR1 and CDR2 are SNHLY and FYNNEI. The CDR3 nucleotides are TGTGCCAGCAGTGTCAGACAGGGGTCTGGAAACACCATATATTTT. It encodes CASSVRQGSGNTIYF. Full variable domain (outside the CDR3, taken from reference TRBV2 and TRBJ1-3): EPEVTQTPSHQVTQMGQEVILRCVPISNHLYFYWYRQILGQKVEFLVSFYNNEISEKSEIFDDQFSVERPDGSNFTLKIRSTKLEDSAMYFCASSVRQGSGNTIYFGEGSWLTVV.

The CDR3 loop is CASSRSAYRDTIYF. In DNA, the CDR3 is TGTGCCAGCAGCAGAAGCGCCTATCGAGACACCATATATTTT. This chain joins TRBV2 and TRBJ1-3; D not certain. Germline-derived CDR1 and CDR2 are SNHLY and FYNNEI. The germline V and J ends were trimmed by 6 bases and 8 bases, with 17 bases remaining between them. The CDR3 runs to 14 residues.

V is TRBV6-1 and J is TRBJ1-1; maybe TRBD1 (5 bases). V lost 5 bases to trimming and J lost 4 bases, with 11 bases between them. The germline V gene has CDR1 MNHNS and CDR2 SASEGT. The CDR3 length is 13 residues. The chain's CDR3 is CASSTQGITEAFF. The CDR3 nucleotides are TGTGCCAGCAGTACCCAGGGAATCACTGAAGCTTTCTTT.

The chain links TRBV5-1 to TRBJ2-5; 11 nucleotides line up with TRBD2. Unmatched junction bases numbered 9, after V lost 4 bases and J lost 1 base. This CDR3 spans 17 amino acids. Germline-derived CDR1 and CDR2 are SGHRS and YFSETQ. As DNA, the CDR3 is TGCGCCAGCAGCCCAGCTAGCGGGAGGATTCTCCAAGAGACCCAGTACTTC. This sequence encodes CASSPASGRILQETQYF.

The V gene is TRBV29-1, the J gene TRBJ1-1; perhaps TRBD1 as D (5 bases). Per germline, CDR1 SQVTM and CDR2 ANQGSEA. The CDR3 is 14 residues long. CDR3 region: CSAREGAGNTEAFF. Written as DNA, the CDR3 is TGCAGTGCTAGAGAAGGGGCAGGGAACACTGAAGCTTTCTTT.

The CDR3 bases are TGTGCCACTAGCGGGGGTAGGGGCGAGCAGTACTTC. This sequence encodes CATSGGRGEQYF. This chain uses TRBV7-3 with TRBJ2-7; 10 nucleotides agree with TRBD2. V gave up 10 bases and J gave up 6 bases; unmatched junction bases: 6. CDR3 size: 12 residues. Germline V lookup: CDR1 SGHTA, CDR2 FQGTGA.

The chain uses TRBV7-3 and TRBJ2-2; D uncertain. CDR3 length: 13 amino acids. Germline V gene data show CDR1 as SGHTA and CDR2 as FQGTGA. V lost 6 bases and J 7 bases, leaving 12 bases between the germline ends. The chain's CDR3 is CASSSLTRGELFF. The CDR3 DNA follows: TGTGCCAGCAGTTCACTGACCCGCGGGGAGCTGTTTTTT.

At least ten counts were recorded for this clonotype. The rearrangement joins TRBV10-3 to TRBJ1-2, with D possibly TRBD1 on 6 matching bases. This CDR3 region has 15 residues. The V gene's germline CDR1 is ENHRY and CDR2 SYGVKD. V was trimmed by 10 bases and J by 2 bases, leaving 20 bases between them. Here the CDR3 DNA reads TGTGCCACCCATACTTCCCCACAGGGAAACTATGGCTACACCTTC. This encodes CATHTSPQGNYGYTF.

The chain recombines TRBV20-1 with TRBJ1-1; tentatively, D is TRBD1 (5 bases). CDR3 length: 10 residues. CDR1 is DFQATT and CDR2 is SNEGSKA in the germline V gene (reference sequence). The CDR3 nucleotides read TGCACTACGGGGGACACTGAAGCTTTCTTT. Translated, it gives CTTGDTEAFF.

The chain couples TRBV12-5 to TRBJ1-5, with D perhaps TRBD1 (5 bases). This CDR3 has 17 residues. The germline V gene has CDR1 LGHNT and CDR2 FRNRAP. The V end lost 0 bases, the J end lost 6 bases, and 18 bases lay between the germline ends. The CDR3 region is CASGLVLSVRVPQPQHF. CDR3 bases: TGTGCTAGTGGTTTGGTACTGTCTGTCAGGGTTCCTCAGCCCCAGCATTTT.

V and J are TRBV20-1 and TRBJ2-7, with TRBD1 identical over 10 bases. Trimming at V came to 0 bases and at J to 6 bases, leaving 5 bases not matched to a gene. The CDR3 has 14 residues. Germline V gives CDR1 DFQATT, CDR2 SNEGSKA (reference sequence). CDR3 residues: CSARDGTGAAEQYF. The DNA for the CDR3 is TGCAGTGCTAGAGACGGGACAGGGGCAGCCGAGCAGTACTTC.

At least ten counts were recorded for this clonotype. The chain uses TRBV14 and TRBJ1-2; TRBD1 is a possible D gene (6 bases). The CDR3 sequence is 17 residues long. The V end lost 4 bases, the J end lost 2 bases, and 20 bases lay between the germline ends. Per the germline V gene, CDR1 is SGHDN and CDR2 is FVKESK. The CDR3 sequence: CASSPTLSRGVNYGYTF. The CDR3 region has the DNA TGTGCCAGCAGCCCTACTCTAAGCAGGGGAGTCAACTATGGCTACACCTTC.

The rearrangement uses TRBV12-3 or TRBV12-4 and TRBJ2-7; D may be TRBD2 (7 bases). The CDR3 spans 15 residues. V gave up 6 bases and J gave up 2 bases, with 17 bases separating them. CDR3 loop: CASSQEGGTPYEQYF. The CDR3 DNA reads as TGTGCCAGCAGCCAAGAGGGGGGGACTCCCTACGAGCAGTACTTC.

The DNA for the CDR3 is TGTGCCAGCAGTTTGGCGGGGTCGCCCCAGCATTTT. It specifies CASSLAGSPQHF. The rearrangement uses TRBV6-5 and TRBJ1-5; no clear D gene. V shed 4 bases and J shed 9 bases, with 10 bases lying between them. This CDR3 is built from 12 residues. Germline V gene lookup returns CDR1 MNHEY and CDR2 SVGAGI.

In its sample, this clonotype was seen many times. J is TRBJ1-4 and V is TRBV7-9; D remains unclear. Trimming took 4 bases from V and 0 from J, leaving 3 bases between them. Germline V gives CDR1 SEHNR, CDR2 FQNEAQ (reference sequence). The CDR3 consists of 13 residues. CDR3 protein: CASSSATNEKLFF. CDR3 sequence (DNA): TGTGCCAGCAGCTCCGCAACTAATGAAAAACTGTTTTTT.